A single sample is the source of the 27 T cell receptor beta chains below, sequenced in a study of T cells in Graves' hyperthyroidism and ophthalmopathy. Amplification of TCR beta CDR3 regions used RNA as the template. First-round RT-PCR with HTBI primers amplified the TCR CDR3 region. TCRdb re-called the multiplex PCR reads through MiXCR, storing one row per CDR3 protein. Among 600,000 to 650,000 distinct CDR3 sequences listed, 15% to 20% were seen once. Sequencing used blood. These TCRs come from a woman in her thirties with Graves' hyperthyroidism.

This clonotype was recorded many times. The CDR3 loop is CASSYSVARTQYF. The CDR3 nucleotides read TGTGCCAGCAGTTACTCAGTGGCCCGTACGCAGTATTTT. The rearrangement joins TRBV6-5 to TRBJ2-3; the D is unclear. Germline assignment: CDR1 MNHEY and CDR2 SVGAGI. The CDR3 runs to 13 residues. Between the trimmed V and J ends, which lost 0 bases and 8 bases, there was a span of 9 bases.

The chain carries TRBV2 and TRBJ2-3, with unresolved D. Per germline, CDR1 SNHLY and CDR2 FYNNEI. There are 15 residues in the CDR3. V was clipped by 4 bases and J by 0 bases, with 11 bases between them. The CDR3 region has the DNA TGTGCCAGCAGTGGCGCAGCAGTTAGCACAGATACGCAGTATTTT. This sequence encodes CASSGAAVSTDTQYF. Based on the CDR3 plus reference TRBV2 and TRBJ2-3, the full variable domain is EPEVTQTPSHQVTQMGQEVILRCVPISNHLYFYWYRQILGQKVEFLVSFYNNEISEKSEIFDDQFSVERPDGSNFTLKIRSTKLEDSAMYFCASSGAAVSTDTQYFGPGTRLTVL.

The chain's CDR3 is CASSPYRGTEAFF. DNA for the CDR3: TGTGCCAGCAGTCCATACAGGGGTACTGAAGCTTTCTTT. The chain links TRBV6-2 or TRBV6-3 to TRBJ1-1, with TRBD1 matching over 7 bases. Germline loops: CDR1 MNHEY, CDR2 SVGEGT. The CDR3 runs 13 residues. V lost 5 bases to trimming and J lost 5 bases; unmatched junction nucleotides: 5.

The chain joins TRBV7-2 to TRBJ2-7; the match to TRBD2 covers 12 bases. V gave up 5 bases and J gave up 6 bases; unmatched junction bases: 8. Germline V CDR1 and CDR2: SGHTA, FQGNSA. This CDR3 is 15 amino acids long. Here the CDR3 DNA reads TGTGCCAGCAGCACAGGACTAGCGGGATCAGCCGAGCAGTACTTC. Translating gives CASSTGLAGSAEQYF.

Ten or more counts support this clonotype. The CDR3 coding sequence is TGTGCCAGCAGCCAAGATTTTAGTGACAATCAGCCCCAGCATTTT. This translates into CASSQDFSDNQPQHF. This chain links TRBV3-1 with TRBJ1-5, with no clear D. The germline CDR1 and CDR2 sequences are LGHDT and YNNKEL (reference sequence). CDR3 length: 15 residues. With 0 bases removed from V and 3 bases from J, the gap between germline ends came to 9 bases.

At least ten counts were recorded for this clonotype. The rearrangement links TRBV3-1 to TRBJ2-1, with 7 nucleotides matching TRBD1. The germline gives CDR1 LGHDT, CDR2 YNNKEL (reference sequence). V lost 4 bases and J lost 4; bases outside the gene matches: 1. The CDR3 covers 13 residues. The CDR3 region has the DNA TGTGCCAGCAGCCCCAGGGGGTACAATGAGCAGTTCTTC. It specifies CASSPRGYNEQFF.

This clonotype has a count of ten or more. The CDR3 DNA sequence: TGCAGCGTTGCGAAGGGTCGAGGTGAAGCTTTCTTT. Translation gives CSVAKGRGEAFF. This sequence joins TRBV29-1 and TRBJ1-1; D unclear. There are 12 residues in the CDR3. Germline CDR1 reads SQVTM; CDR2 reads ANQGSEA. V was pared by 4 bases and J by 7 bases, with 13 bases between.

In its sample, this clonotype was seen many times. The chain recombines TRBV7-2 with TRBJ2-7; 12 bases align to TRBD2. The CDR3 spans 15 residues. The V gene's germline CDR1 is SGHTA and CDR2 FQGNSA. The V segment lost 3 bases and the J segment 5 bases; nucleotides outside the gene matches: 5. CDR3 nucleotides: TGTGCCAGCAGCTTGACTAGCGGGAGCGGGAACGAGCAGTACTTC. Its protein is CASSLTSGSGNEQYF.

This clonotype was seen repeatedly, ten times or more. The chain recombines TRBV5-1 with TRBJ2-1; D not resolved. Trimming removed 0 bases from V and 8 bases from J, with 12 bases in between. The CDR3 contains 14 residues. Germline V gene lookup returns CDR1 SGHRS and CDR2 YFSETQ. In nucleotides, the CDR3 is TGCGCCAGCAGCTTGGGCTTTCCGAGATATGAGCAGTTCTTC. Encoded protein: CASSLGFPRYEQFF.

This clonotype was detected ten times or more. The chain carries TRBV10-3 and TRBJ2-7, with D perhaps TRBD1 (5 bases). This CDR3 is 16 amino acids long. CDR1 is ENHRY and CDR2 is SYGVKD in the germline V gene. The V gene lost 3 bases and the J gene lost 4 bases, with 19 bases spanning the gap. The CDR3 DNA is TGTGCCATCAGTGACGGCTTTGTGGGGCCTAGGTACGAGCAGTACTTC. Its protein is CAISDGFVGPRYEQYF.

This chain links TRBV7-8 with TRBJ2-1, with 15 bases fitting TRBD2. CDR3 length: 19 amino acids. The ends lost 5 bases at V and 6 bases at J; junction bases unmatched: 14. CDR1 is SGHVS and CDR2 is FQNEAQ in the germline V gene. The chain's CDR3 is CASSDGLAGGIVLSNEQFF. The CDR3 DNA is TGTGCCAGCAGCGACGGACTAGCGGGAGGGATAGTCCTGTCCAATGAGCAGTTCTTC.

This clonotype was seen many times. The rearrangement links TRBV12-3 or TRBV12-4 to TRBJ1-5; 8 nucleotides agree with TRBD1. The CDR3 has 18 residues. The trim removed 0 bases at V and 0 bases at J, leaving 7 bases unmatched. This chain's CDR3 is CASSLARTGRYSNQPQHF. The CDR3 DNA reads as TGTGCCAGCAGTTTAGCGCGGACAGGGCGATATAGCAATCAGCCCCAGCATTTT.

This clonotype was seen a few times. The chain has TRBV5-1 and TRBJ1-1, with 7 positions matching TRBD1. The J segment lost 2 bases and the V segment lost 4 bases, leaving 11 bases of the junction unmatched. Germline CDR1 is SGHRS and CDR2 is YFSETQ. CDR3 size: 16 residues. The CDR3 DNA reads TGCGCCAGCAGCCCCACCCTAAACAGGGGCAACACTGAAGCTTTCTTT. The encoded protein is CASSPTLNRGNTEAFF.

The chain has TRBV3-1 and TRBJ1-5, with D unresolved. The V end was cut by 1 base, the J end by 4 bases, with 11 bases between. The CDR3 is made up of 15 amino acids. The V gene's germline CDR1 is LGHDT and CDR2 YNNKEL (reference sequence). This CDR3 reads CASSQALGLNQPQHF. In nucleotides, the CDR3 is TGTGCCAGCAGCCAAGCGTTAGGGCTGAATCAGCCCCAGCATTTT. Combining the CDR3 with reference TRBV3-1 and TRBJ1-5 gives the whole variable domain DTAVSQTPKYLVTQMGNDKSIKCEQNLGHDTMYWYKQDSKKFLKIMFSYNNKELIINETVPNRFSPKSPDKAHLNLHINSLELGDSAVYFCASSQALGLNQPQHFGDGTRLSIL.

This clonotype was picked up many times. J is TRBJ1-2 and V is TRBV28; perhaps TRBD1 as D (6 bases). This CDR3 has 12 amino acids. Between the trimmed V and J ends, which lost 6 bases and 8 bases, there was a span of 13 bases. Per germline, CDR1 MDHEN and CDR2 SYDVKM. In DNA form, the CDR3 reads TGTGCCAGCAGCAAAAACACAGGGGGCTACACCTTC. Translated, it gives CASSKNTGGYTF.

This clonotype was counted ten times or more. As DNA, the CDR3 is TGCGCCAGCAGCTTGAGAGTGACTAGCGGATCCTACGAGCAGTACTTC. Translating it yields CASSLRVTSGSYEQYF. The gene calls are TRBV5-1 and TRBJ2-7, with TRBD2 matching over 9 bases. Germline CDR1 is SGHRS and CDR2 is YFSETQ. This CDR3 is 16 amino acids long. The J segment lost 1 base and the V segment lost 1 base, leaving 6 bases of the junction unmatched.

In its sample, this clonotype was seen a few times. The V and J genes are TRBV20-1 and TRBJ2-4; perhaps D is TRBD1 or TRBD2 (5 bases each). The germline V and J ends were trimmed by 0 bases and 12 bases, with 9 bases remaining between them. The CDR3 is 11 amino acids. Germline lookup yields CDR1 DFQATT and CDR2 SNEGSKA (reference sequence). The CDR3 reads CSARDEGPQYF. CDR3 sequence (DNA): TGCAGTGCTAGAGATGAGGGGCCTCAGTACTTC.

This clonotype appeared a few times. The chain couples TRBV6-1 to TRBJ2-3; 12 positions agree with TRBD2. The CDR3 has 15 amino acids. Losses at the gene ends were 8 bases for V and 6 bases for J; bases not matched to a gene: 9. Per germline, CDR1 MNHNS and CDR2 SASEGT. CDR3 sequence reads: CASRRLAGDGDTQYF. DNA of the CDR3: TGTGCCAGCCGCCGACTAGCGGGAGATGGGGATACGCAGTATTTT.

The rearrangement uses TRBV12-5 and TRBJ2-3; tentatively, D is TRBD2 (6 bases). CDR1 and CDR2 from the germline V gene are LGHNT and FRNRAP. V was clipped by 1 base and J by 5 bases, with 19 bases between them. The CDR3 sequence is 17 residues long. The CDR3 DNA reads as TGTGCTAGTGGTTTGGCCGGGACTCAAACCCCCTTAGATACGCAGTATTTT. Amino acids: CASGLAGTQTPLDTQYF.

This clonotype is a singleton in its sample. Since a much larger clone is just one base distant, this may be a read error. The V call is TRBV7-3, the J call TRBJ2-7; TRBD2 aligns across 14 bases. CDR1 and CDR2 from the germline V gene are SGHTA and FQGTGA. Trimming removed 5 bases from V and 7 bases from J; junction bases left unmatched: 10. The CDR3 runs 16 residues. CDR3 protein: CASSKPGLAGVGEQYF. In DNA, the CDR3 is TGTGCCAGCAGCAAACCGGGACTAGCGGGAGTGGGGGAGCAGTACTTC.

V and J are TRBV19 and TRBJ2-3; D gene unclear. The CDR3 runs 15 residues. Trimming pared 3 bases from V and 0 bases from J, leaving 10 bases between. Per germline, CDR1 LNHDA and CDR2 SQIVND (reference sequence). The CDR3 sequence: CASSIGETSTDTQYF. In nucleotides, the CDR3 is TGTGCCAGTAGTATTGGGGAAACTAGCACAGATACGCAGTATTTT.

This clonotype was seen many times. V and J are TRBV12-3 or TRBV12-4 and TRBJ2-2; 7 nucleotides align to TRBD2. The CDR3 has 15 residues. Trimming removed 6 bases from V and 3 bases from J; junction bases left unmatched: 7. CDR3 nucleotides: TGTGCCAGCAGCTCAGGGAGGGTAGACACCGGGGAGCTGTTTTTT. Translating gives CASSSGRVDTGELFF.

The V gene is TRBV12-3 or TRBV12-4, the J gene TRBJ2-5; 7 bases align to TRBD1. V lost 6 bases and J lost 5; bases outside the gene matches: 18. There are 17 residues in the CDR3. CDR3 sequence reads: CASSQNPSVGGGETQYF. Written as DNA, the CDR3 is TGTGCCAGCAGCCAAAATCCCTCGGTAGGGGGCGGGGAGACCCAGTACTTC.

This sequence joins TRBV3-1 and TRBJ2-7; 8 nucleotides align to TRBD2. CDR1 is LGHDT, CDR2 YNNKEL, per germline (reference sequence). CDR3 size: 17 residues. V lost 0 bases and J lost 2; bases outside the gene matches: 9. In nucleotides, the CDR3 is TGTGCCAGCAGCCAAGATGGCCCTAGCGGGTTCACCTACGAGCAGTACTTC. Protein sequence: CASSQDGPSGFTYEQYF.

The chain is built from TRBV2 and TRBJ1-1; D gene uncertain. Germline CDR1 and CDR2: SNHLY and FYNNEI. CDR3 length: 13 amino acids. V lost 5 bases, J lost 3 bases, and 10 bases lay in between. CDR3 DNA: TGTGCCAGCAGTCTTTGGCACGACACTGAAGCTTTCTTT. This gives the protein CASSLWHDTEAFF.

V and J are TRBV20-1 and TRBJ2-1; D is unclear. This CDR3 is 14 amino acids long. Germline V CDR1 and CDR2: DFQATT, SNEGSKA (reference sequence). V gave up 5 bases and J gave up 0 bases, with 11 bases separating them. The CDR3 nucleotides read TGCAGTGCTGATGTCACGGGCTCCTACAATGAGCAGTTCTTC. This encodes CSADVTGSYNEQFF.

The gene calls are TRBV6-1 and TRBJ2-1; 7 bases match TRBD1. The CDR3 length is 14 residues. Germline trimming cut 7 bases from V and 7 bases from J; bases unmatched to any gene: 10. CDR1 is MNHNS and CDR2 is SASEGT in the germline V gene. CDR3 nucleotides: TGTGCCAGCACCCTCCGACAGGGTGGAAATGAGCAGTTCTTC. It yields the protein CASTLRQGGNEQFF.